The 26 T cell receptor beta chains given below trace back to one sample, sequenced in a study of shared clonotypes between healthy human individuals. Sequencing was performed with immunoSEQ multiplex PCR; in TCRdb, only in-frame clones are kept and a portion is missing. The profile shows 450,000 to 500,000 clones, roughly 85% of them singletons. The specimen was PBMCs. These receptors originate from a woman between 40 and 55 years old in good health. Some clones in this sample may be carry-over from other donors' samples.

CDR3 in amino acids: CASSQTRVNEQFF. In nucleotides, the CDR3 is TGTGCCAGCAGCCAAACCAGGGTTAATGAGCAGTTCTTC. The genes are TRBV4-2 and TRBJ2-1; a weak D match, TRBD1 (5 bases). Between the trimmed V and J ends, which lost 2 bases and 7 bases, there was a span of 9 bases. The CDR3 totals 13 residues. Germline V gene sequence: CDR1 LGHNA, CDR2 YNFKEQ.

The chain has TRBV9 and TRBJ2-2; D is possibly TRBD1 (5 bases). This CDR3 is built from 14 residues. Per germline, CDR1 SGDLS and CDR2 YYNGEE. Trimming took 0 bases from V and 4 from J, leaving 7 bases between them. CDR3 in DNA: TGTGCCAGCAGCGTAGCAGGGTCCACCGGGGAGCTGTTTTTT. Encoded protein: CASSVAGSTGELFF.

CDR3 in amino acids: CASSLGGRAGDEQYF. Written as DNA, the CDR3 is TGTGCCAGCAGCTTAGGGGGGAGAGCTGGCGACGAGCAGTACTTC. The V call is TRBV7-2, the J call TRBJ2-7, with D possibly called TRBD1 or TRBD2 (5 bases each). The CDR3 loop spans 15 amino acids. Germline V gene lookup returns CDR1 SGHTA and CDR2 FQGNSA. V was pared by 1 base and J by 5 bases, with 15 bases between.

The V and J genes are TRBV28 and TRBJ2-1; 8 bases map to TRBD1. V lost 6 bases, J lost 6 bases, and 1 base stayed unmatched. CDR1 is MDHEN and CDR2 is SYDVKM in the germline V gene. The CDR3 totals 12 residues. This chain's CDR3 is CASRQGANEQFF. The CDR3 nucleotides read TGTGCCAGCAGGCAGGGGGCCAATGAGCAGTTCTTC.

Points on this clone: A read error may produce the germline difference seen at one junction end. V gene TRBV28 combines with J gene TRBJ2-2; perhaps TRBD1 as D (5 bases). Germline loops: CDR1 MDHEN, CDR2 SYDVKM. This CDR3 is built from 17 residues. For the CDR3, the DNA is TGTGCCAGCAGTTCTCACCCGGAACAGGTCCCCACCAGGGAGCTGTTTTTT. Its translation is CASSSHPEQVPTRELFF.

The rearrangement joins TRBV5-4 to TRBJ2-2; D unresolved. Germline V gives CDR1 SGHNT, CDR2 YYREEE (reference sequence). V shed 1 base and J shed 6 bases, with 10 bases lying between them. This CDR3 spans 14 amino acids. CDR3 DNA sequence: TGTGCCAGCAGCTTGTCCACACGTGCCGGGGAGCTGTTTTTT. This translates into CASSLSTRAGELFF.

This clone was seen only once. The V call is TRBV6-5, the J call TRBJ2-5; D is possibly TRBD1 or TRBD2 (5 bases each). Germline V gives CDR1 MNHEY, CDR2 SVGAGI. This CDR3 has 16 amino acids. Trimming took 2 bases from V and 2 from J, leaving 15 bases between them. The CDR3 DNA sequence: TGTGCCAGCAGTTACCAATCTGGGGGTGCACAAGAGACCCAGTACTTC. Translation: CASSYQSGGAQETQYF.

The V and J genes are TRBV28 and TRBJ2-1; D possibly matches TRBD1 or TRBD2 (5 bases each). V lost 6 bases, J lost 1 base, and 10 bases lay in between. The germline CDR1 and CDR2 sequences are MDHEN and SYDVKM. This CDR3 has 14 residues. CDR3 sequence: CASSLGTSYNEQFF. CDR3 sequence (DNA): TGTGCCAGCAGCCTCGGGACGTCCTACAATGAGCAGTTCTTC.

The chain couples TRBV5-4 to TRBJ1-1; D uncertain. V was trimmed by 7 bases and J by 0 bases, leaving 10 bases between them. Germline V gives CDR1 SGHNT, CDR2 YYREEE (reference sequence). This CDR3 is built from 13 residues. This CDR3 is CASQTTMNTEAFF. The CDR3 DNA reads TGTGCCAGCCAGACCACAATGAACACTGAAGCTTTCTTT.

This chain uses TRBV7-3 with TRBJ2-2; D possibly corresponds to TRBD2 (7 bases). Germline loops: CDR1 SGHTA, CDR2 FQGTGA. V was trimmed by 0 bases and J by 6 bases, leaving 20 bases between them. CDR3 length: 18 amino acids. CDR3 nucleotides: TGTGCCAGCAGCTTAACAGGGGGAGGGCCTAGTGGTCCCGGGGAGCTGTTTTTT. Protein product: CASSLTGGGPSGPGELFF.

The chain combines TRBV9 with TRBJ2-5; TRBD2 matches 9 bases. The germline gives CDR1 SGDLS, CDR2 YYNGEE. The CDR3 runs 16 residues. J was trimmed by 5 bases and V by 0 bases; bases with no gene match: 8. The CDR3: CASSVESGRMGETQYF. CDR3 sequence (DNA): TGTGCCAGCAGCGTAGAGAGCGGGAGGATGGGGGAGACCCAGTACTTC.

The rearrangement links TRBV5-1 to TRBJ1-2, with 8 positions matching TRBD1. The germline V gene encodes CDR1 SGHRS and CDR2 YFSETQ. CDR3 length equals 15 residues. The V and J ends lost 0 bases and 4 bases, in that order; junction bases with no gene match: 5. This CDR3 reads CASSLEGQALYGYTF. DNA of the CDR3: TGCGCCAGCAGCTTGGAGGGACAGGCACTCTATGGCTACACCTTC.

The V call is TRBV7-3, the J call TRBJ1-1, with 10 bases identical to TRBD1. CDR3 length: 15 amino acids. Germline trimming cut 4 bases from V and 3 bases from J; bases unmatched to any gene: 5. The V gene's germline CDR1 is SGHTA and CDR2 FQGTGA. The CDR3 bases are TGTGCCAGCAGCTCCCAGGGACAGGGGCACACTGAAGCTTTCTTT. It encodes CASSSQGQGHTEAFF.

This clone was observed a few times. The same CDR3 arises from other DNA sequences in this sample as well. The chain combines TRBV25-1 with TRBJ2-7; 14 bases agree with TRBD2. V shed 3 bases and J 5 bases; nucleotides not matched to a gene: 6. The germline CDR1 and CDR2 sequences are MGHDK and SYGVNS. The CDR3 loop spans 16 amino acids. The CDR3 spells CASSEPGLAGVHEQYF. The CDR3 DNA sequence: TGTGCCAGCAGTGAGCCGGGACTAGCGGGAGTCCACGAGCAGTACTTC.

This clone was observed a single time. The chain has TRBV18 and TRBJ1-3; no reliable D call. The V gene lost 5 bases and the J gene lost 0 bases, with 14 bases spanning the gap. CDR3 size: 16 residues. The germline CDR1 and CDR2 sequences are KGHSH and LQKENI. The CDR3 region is CASSNTGPSSGNTIYF. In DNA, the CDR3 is TGTGCCAGCTCAAATACCGGGCCGAGCTCTGGAAACACCATATATTTT.

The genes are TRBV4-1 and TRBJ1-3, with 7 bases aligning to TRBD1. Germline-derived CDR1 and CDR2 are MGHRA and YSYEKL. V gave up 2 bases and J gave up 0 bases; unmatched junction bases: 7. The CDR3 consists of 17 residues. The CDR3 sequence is CASSQRDSPSSGNTIYF. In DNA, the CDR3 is TGCGCCAGCAGCCAAAGGGACAGCCCATCCTCTGGAAACACCATATATTTT.

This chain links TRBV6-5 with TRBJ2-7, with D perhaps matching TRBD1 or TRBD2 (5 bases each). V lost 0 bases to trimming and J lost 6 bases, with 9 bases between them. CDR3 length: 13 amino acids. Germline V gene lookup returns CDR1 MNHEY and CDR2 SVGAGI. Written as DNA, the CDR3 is TGTGCCAGCAGTTACTCGAAGGGGACCGAGCAGTACTTC. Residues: CASSYSKGTEQYF.

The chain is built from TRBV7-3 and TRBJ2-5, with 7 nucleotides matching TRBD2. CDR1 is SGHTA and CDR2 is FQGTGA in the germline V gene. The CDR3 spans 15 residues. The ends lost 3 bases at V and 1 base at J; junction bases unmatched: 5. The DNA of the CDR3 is TGTGCCAGCAGCTTGGGAACTAGCGCCCAAGAGACCCAGTACTTC. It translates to CASSLGTSAQETQYF.

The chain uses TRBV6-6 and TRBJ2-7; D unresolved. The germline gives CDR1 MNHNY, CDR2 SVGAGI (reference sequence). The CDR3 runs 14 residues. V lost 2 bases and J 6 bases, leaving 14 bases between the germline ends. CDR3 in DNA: TGTGCCAGCAGTTACGGCAGTATTGGGTTCGAGCAGTACTTC. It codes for CASSYGSIGFEQYF.

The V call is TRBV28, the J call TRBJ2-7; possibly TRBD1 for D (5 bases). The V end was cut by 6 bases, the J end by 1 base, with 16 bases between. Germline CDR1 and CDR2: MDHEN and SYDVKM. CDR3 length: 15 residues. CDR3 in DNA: TGTGCCAGCAGCCCCACGGATTCAGGGTCCTACGAGCAGTACTTC. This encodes CASSPTDSGSYEQYF.

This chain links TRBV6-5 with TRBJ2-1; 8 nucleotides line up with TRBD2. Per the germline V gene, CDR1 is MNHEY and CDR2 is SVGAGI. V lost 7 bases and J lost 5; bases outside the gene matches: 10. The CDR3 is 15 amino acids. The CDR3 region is CASTRTSQRDNEQFF. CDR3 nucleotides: TGTGCCAGCACCAGGACTAGCCAACGGGACAATGAGCAGTTCTTC.

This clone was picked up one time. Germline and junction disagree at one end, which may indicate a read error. CDR3 in DNA: TGTGCCAGCAGCTTGGGTGGGGCTAAAAACATCCAGTACTTC. Its translation: CASSLGGAKNIQYF. J is TRBJ2-4 and V is TRBV5-4, with D maybe TRBD1 (5 bases). The CDR3 is made up of 14 amino acids. CDR1 SGHNT and CDR2 YYREEE come from the germline V gene (reference sequence).

DNA of the CDR3: TGTGCCAGCAGTTCCGCCAGCGGGGTAGTCAATGAGCAGTTCTTC. Amino acid sequence: CASSSASGVVNEQFF. The V call is TRBV6-5, the J call TRBJ2-1; 7 bases are a match to TRBD2. The CDR3 runs 15 residues. Germline CDR1 reads MNHEY; CDR2 reads SVGAGI. The V and J ends lost 4 bases and 6 bases, in that order; junction bases with no gene match: 9.

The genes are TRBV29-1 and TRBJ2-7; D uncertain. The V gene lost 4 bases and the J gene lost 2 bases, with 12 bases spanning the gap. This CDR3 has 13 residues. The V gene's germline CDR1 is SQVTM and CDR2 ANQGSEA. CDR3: CSVVSEPTYEQYF. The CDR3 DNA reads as TGCAGCGTTGTTTCGGAACCAACCTACGAGCAGTACTTC.

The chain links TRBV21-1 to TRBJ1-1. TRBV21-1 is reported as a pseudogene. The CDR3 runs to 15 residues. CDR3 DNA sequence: TGTGCCAGCAGTAGTCCAACTACGGGGGACACTGAAGCTTTCTTT. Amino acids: CASSSPTTGDTEAFF.

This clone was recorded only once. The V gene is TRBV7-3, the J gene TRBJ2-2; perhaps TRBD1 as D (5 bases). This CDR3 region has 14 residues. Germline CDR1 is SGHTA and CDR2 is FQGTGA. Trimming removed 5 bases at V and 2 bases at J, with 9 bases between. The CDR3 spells CASSGDSNTGELFF. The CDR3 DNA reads TGTGCCAGCAGCGGAGACAGTAACACCGGGGAGCTGTTTTTT.